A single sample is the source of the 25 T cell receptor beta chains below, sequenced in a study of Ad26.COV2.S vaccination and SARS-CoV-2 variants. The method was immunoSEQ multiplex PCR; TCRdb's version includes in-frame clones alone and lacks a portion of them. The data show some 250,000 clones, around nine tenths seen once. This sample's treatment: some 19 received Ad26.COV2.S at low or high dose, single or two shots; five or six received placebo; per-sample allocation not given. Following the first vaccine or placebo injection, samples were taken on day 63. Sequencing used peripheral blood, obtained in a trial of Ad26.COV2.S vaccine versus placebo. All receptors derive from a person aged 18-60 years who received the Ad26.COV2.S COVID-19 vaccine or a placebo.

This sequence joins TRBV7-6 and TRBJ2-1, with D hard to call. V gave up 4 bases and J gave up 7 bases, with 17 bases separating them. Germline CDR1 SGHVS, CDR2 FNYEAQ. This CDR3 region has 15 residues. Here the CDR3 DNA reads TGTGCCAGCAGCTCCGCCCCTTTGCCTCTGAATGAGCAGTTCTTC. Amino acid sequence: CASSSAPLPLNEQFF.

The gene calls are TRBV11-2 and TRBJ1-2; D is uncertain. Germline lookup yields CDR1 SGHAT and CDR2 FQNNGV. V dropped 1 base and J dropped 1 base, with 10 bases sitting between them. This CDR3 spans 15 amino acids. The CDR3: CASSLVGQSNYGYTF. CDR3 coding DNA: TGTGCCAGCAGCTTAGTAGGTCAGAGTAACTATGGCTACACCTTC.

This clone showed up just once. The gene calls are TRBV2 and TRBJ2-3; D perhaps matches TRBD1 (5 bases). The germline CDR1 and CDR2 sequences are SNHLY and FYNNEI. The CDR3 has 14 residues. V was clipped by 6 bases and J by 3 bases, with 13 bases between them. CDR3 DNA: TGTGCCAGCAGCCCCAGGGTGGGTACAGATACGCAGTATTTT. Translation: CASSPRVGTDTQYF.

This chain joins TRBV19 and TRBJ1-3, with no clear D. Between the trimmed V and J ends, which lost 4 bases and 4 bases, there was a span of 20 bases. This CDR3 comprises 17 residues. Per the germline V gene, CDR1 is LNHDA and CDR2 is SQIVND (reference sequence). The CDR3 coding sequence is TGTGCCAGTAGTACCTATCCTTCCGGGTCCTTGGGAAACACCATATATTTT. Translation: CASSTYPSGSLGNTIYF.

CDR3 coding DNA: TGTGCCAGCAGCCAAGATCTAATGATGCCGGGGGACAGGGGGCACGAGCAGTACTTC. It yields the protein CASSQDLMMPGDRGHEQYF. The chain uses TRBV4-2 and TRBJ2-7; 12 bases agree with TRBD1. CDR3 length equals 19 residues. Germline V gene data show CDR1 as LGHNA and CDR2 as YNFKEQ. V trimming: 0 bases; J trimming: 5 bases; junction bases outside the gene matches: 14.

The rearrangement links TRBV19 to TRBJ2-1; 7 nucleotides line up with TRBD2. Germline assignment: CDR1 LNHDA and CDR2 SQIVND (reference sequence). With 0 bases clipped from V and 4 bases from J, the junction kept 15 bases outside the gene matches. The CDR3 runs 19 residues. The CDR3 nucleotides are TGTGCCAGTAGTATAGATCCCAACTCAGCGGGACCTAGGTACAATGAGCAGTTCTTC. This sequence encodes CASSIDPNSAGPRYNEQFF. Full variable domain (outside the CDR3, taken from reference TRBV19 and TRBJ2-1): DGGITQSPKYLFRKEGQNVTLSCEQNLNHDAMYWYRQDPGQGLRLIYYSQIVNDFQKGDIAEGYSVSREKKESFPLTVTSAQKNPTAFYLCASSIDPNSAGPRYNEQFFGPGTRLTVL.

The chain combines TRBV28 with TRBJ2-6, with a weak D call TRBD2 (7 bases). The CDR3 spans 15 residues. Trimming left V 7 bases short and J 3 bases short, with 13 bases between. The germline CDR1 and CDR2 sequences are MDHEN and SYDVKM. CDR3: CASKGGQVGANVLTF. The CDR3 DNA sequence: TGTGCCAGCAAGGGGGGGCAGGTTGGGGCCAACGTCCTGACTTTC. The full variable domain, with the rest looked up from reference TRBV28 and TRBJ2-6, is DVKVTQSSRYLVKRTGEKVFLECVQDMDHENMFWYRQDPGLGLRLIYFSYDVKMKEKGDIPEGYSVSREKKERFSLILESASTNQTSMYLCASKGGQVGANVLTFGAGSRLTVL.

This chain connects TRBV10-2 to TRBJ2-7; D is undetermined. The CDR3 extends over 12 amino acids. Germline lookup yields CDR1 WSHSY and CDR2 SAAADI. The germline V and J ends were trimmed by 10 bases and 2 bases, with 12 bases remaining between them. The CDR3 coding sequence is TGCGCCACCCTCGCCACCGCCTACGAGCAGTACTTC. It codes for CATLATAYEQYF.

CDR3 DNA: TGTGCCAGCAGTCCCCGGGGTAGCGGGAGTTACGAGCAGTACTTC. Translating it yields CASSPRGSGSYEQYF. V gene TRBV28 combines with J gene TRBJ2-7; the match to TRBD2 covers 9 bases. The CDR3 has 15 residues. The V gene's germline CDR1 is MDHEN and CDR2 SYDVKM. After removal of 5 bases from V and 4 bases from J, the junction contained 9 bases not matched to a gene.

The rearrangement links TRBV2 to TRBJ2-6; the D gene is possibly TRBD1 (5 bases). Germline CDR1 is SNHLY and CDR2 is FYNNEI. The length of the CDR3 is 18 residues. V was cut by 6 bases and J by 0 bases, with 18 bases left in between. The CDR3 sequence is CASRITGTGFSGANVLTF. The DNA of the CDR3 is TGTGCCAGCAGAATAACAGGAACTGGCTTCTCTGGGGCCAACGTCCTGACTTTC.

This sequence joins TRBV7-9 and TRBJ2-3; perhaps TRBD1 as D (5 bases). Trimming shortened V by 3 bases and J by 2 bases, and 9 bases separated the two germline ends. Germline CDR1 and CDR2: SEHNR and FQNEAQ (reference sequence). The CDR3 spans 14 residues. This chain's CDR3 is CASSFLGPTDTQYF. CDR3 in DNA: TGTGCCAGCAGCTTCTTGGGGCCCACAGATACGCAGTATTTT.

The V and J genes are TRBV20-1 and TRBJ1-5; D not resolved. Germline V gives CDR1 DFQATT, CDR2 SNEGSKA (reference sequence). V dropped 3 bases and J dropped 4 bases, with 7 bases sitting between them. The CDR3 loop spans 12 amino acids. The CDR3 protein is CSASPRNQPQHF. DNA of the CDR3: TGCAGTGCTAGTCCGAGGAATCAGCCCCAGCATTTT.

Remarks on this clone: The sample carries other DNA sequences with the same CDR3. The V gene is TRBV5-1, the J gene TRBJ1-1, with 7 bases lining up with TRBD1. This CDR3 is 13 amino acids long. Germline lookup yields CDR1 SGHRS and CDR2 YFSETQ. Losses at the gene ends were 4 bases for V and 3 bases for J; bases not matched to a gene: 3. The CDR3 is CASSPRGDTEAFF. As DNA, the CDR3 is TGCGCCAGCAGCCCCAGGGGGGACACTGAAGCTTTCTTT.

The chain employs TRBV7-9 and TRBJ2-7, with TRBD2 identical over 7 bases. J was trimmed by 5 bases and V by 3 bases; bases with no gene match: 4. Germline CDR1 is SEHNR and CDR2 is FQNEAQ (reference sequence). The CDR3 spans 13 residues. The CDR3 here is CASSFAGAHEQYF. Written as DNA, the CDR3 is TGTGCCAGCAGCTTCGCGGGAGCCCACGAGCAGTACTTC.

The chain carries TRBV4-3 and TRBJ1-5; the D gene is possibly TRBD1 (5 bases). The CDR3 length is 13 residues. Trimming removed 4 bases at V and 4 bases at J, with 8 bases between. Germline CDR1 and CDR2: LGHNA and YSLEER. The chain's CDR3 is CASSLTENQPQHF. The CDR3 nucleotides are TGCGCCAGCAGCCTGACAGAAAATCAGCCCCAGCATTTT.

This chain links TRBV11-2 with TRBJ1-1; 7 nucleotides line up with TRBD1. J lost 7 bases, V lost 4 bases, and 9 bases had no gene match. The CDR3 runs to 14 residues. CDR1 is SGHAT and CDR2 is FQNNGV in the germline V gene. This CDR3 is CASSSLRGLGEAFF. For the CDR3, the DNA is TGTGCCAGCAGCTCCCTAAGGGGGCTGGGTGAAGCTTTCTTT. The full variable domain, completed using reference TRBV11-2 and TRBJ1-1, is EAGVAQSPRYKIIEKRQSVAFWCNPISGHATLYWYQQILGQGPKLLIQFQNNGVVDDSQLPKDRFSAERLKGVDSTLKIQPAKLEDSAVYLCASSSLRGLGEAFFGQGTRLTVV.

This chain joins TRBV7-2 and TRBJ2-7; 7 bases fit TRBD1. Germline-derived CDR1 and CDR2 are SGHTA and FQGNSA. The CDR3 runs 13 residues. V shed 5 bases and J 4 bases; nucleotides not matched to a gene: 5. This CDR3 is CASSISQGYEQYF. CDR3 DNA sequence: TGTGCCAGCAGCATATCACAGGGGTACGAGCAGTACTTC.

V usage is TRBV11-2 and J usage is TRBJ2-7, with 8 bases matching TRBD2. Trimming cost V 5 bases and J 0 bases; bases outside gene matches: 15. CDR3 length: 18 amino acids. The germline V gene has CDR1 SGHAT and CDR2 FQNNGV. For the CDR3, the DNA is TGTGCCAGCAGCCCAGGGGCCTCACTAGCGGAGAGCTCCTACGAGCAGTACTTC. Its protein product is CASSPGASLAESSYEQYF.

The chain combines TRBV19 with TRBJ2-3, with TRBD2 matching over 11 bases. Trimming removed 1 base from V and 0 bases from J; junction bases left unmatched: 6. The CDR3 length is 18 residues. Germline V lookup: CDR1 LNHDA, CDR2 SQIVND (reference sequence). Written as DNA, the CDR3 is TGTGCCAGTAGTATAGGTGGGACTAGCGGCACTAGCACAGATACGCAGTATTTT. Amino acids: CASSIGGTSGTSTDTQYF.

CDR3 in amino acids: CASSQGPAYGYTF. CDR3 sequence (DNA): TGTGCCAGCAGCCAAGGACCCGCCTATGGCTACACCTTC. This chain links TRBV3-1 (or the pseudogene TRBV3-2) with TRBJ1-2; D unclear. The CDR3 loop spans 13 amino acids. V dropped 1 base and J dropped 4 bases, with 7 bases sitting between them. Germline-derived CDR1 and CDR2 are LGHDT and YNNKEL (reference sequence).

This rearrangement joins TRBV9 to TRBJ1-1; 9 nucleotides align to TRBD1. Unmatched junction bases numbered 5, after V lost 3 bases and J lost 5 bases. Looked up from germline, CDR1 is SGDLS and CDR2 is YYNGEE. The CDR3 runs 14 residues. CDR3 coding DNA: TGTGCCAGCAGCGCCGGGACAGGGAGAACTGAAGCTTTCTTT. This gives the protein CASSAGTGRTEAFF.

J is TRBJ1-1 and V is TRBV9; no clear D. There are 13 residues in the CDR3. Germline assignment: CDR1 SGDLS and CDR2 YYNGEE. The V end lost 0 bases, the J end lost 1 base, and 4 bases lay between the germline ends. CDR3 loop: CASSVEGNTEAFF. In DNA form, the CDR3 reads TGTGCCAGCAGCGTAGAAGGGAACACTGAAGCTTTCTTT.

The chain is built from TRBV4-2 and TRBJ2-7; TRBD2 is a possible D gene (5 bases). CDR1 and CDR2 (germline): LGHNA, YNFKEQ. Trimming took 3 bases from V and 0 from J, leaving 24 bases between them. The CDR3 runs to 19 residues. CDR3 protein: CASSQPMTKTKGSSYEQYF. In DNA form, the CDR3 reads TGTGCCAGCAGCCAGCCCATGACTAAAACTAAAGGGAGCTCCTACGAGCAGTACTTC.

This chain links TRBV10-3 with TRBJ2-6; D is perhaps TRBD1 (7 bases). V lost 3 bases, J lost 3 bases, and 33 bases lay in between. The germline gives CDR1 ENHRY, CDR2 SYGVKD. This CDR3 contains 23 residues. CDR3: CAISDPDRTIAAGGGRGANVLTF. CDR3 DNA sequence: TGTGCCATCAGTGACCCGGACAGGACGATAGCGGCGGGTGGGGGACGTGGGGCCAACGTCCTGACTTTC.

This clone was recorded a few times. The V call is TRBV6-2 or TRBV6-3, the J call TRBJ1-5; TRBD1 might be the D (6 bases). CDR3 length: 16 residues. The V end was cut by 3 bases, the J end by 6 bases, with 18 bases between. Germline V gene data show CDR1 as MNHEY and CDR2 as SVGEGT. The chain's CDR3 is CASSYASAGALQPQHF. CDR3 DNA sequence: TGTGCCAGCAGTTATGCGTCGGCAGGGGCGCTTCAGCCCCAGCATTTT.